The 10 T cell receptor beta chains below were found in one sample sequenced in a study of blood T cells in healthy people across ages. Using a J-beta primer mix together with a sample-barcoded 5' primer, a second PCR was run for roughly 7 to 11 cycles. In TCRdb, the 5' RACE reads were re-called with MiXCR into one record per CDR3 protein. The data show some 640,000 distinct CDR3 sequences, with approximately 30% seen just once and 15% to 17% held by the top ten. Sequencing input: blood. The source of these receptors is an elderly woman in good health.

This clonotype showed up many times. The chain uses TRBV30 and TRBJ1-4, with 7 nucleotides matching TRBD1. The CDR3 contains 14 residues. From germline, CDR1 is GTSNPN and CDR2 SVGIG (reference sequence). V dropped 2 bases and J dropped 7; count of bases not matched to a gene: 7. The chain's CDR3 is CAWSPTGRTEKLFF. The CDR3 DNA sequence: TGTGCCTGGAGTCCGACAGGGAGAACTGAAAAACTGTTTTTT.

Ten or more counts support this clonotype. The CDR3 loop is CASSHGSAVSSNEQFF. For the CDR3, the DNA is TGTGCCAGCAGCCATGGATCAGCCGTTTCTAGCAATGAGCAGTTCTTC. The chain uses TRBV3-1 and TRBJ2-1, with D unresolved. V dropped 3 bases and J dropped 6 bases, with 18 bases sitting between them. CDR1 is LGHDT, CDR2 YNNKEL, per germline (reference sequence). The CDR3 loop spans 16 amino acids.

The gene calls are TRBV30 and TRBJ2-6; 9 bases match TRBD1. The V gene's germline CDR1 is GTSNPN and CDR2 SVGIG (reference sequence). Losses at the gene ends were 5 bases for V and 2 bases for J; bases not matched to a gene: 4. The CDR3 consists of 15 residues. CDR3 sequence (DNA): TGTGCCTGGCGACAGGGGGGAGCTGGGGCCAACGTCCTGACTTTC. Amino acid sequence: CAWRQGGAGANVLTF.

In this sample, this clonotype turned up a few times. The chain combines TRBV6-2 or TRBV6-3 with TRBJ1-1; D gene ambiguous. The germline CDR1 and CDR2 sequences are MNHEY and SVGEGT. The length of the CDR3 is 16 residues. Trimming shortened V by 8 bases and J by 0 bases, and 19 bases separated the two germline ends. CDR3 bases: TGTGCCAGCTCCGACCCGACGGGTTCGGTGAACACTGAAGCTTTCTTT. This codes for CASSDPTGSVNTEAFF.

The chain has TRBV30 and TRBJ2-1; 8 positions agree with TRBD1. The CDR3 runs 15 residues. Germline lookup yields CDR1 GTSNPN and CDR2 SVGIG (reference sequence). V trimming: 0 bases; J trimming: 7 bases; junction bases outside the gene matches: 8. The CDR3: CAWSVPARGPNEQFF. The DNA for the CDR3 is TGTGCCTGGAGTGTACCGGCCAGGGGGCCGAATGAGCAGTTCTTC.

This clonotype was detected ten times or more. The V and J genes are TRBV20-1 and TRBJ2-7; D tentatively fits TRBD1 or TRBD2 (5 bases each). Per the germline V gene, CDR1 is DFQATT and CDR2 is SNEGSKA (reference sequence). V lost 3 bases and J lost 3, with 15 bases in between. The CDR3 has 14 residues. Here the CDR3 DNA reads TGCAGTGCTAGTGACGGGACCGCCCGCTACGAGCAGTACTTC. It translates to CSASDGTARYEQYF.

Points on this clonotype: A much larger clone lies one base from this, so it may be a read error. The chain uses TRBV4-1 and TRBJ2-1, with D possibly being TRBD1 or TRBD2 (5 bases each). Trimming removed 3 bases from V and 15 bases from J, with 18 bases in between. Germline V CDR1 and CDR2: MGHRA, YSYEKL. The CDR3 is 13 residues long. CDR3 nucleotides: TGCGCCAGCAGCCATCCCGACGGGGCATGGCCGTTCTTC. Translating gives CASSHPDGAWPFF.

This clonotype has just a few counts. A read error is possible here, since a much larger clone lies one base away. The gene calls are TRBV20-1 and TRBJ1-6; 9 bases map to TRBD1. The CDR3 contains 14 residues. Germline assignment: CDR1 DFQATT and CDR2 SNEGSKA (reference sequence). The CDR3: CSATGTGTLAPRHF. The CDR3 DNA reads TGCAGTGCCACCGGGACAGGGACTCTTGCACCCCGCCACTTT.

The V call is TRBV14, the J call TRBJ1-3; 8 bases fit TRBD1. CDR1 is SGHDN, CDR2 FVKESK, per germline. J gave up 7 bases and V 1 base, and 12 bases lay outside the gene matches. The CDR3 is 17 residues long. CDR3 loop: CASSQAIWDRKRNTIYF. The DNA for the CDR3 is TGTGCCAGCAGCCAAGCGATCTGGGACAGGAAAAGGAACACCATATATTTT.

V is TRBV7-6 and J is TRBJ2-7; D is ambiguous. This CDR3 has 15 amino acids. Trimming took 7 bases from V and 2 from J, leaving 18 bases between them. CDR1 SGHVS and CDR2 FNYEAQ come from the germline V gene. The DNA for the CDR3 is TGTGCCAGCACCCCATCTGACGGGCGGCCCTACGAGCAGTACTTC. This gives the protein CASTPSDGRPYEQYF.